The clone carrying this T cell receptor (beta chain) was picked up a small number of times. Its antigen is currently unknown. The authors reverse transcribed all of the isolated RNA, so sequencing captured expressed TCRB transcripts. TCRdb's copy holds only in-frame clones and misses some; the assay was immunoSEQ multiplex PCR. The sample comprises about 640,000 clones, roughly 12% of which are singletons, and more than 0.09% rests with the top ten. The CDR3 loop spans 17 amino acids. Germline V gives CDR1 SGHRS, CDR2 YFSETQ. Trimming at V came to 4 bases and at J to 5 bases, leaving 14 bases not matched to a gene. The sample is drawn from a study of beta chain features in type 1 diabetes. Notes on the study in general: Shortening of TCRB CDR3s, moderate but significant, appeared in all four CD4+ subsets of Type 1 diabetes patients. VDJ junctions sequenced from type 1 diabetes patients showed fewer insertions and more deletions.

The chain uses TRBV5-1 and TRBJ2-3; 9 nucleotides align to TRBD1. The clonotype comes from a man younger than 45 with type 1 diabetes. Sequenced sample: naive CD4+ T cells from blood. The CDR3 sequence: CASSPLWAQGAGDTQYF. CDR3 nucleotide sequence: TGCGCCAGCAGCCCATTGTGGGCACAGGGGGCTGGAGATACGCAGTATTTT. The complete variable domain, with remaining parts taken from reference TRBV5-1 and TRBJ2-3, reads KAGVTQTPRYLIKTRGQQVTLSCSPISGHRSVSWYQQTPGQGLQFLFEYFSETQRNKGNFPGRFSGRQFSNSRSEMNVSTLELGDSALYLCASSPLWAQGAGDTQYFGPGTRLTVL.